These 5 T cell receptor beta chains were all obtained from the same sample, sequenced in a study of CD8+CD57+ T cells in acquired aplastic anemia. The TCR beta profiling, which covered VDJ combination and CDR3 sequence, was carried out using genomic DNA as the template. MiXCR was run by TCRdb on the reads, yielding one entry per CDR3 protein. The sample has about 170,000 distinct CDR3 sequences; 55% to 80% are singletons. The sample taken for sequencing was sorted CD4+, CD8+, or CD8+CD57+ T cells (not recorded which) from PBMCs. The receptors were gathered from a human donor in good health.

The chain links TRBV29-1 to TRBJ2-1, with 7 bases fitting TRBD2. V trimming: 4 bases; J trimming: 2 bases; junction bases outside the gene matches: 2. Germline V lookup: CDR1 SQVTM, CDR2 ANQGSEA. CDR3 size: 13 residues. CDR3: CSVASGTYNEQFF. For the CDR3, the DNA is TGCAGCGTTGCCAGCGGGACCTACAATGAGCAGTTCTTC.

This clonotype has a handful of counts. One end of the junction fails to match germline, which may point to a read error. This sequence joins TRBV7-9 and TRBJ2-7; 8 bases fit TRBD2. The CDR3 spans 14 residues. Germline assignment: CDR1 SEHNR and CDR2 FQNEAQ (reference sequence). This chain's CDR3 is CASRLAGSSYEQYF. In nucleotides, the CDR3 is TGTGCCAGCAGGTTAGCGGGGAGCTCCTACGAGCAGTACTTC.

The table lists this clonotype with many counts. The chain joins TRBV20-1 to TRBJ1-2; no definite D call. The V end was cut by 0 bases, the J end by 4 bases, with 12 bases between. The CDR3 covers 14 residues. CDR1 is DFQATT and CDR2 is SNEGSKA in the germline V gene (reference sequence). This chain's CDR3 is CSARDRSGPYGYTF. Here the CDR3 DNA reads TGCAGTGCTAGAGATCGGAGCGGACCCTATGGCTACACCTTC.

The CDR3 DNA reads TGTGCCAGCAGTGGGTGGGGCGGAGAGAACACCATATATTTT. Its translation is CASSGWGGENTIYF. This chain connects TRBV9 to TRBJ1-3, with D maybe TRBD1 (5 bases). The CDR3 spans 14 residues. With 5 bases removed from V and 7 bases from J, the gap between germline ends came to 16 bases. Germline CDR1 and CDR2: SGDLS and YYNGEE.

The V gene is TRBV4-3, the J gene TRBJ1-5; D may be TRBD1 (6 bases). Germline V gene data show CDR1 as LGHNA and CDR2 as YSLEER. Between the trimmed V and J ends, which lost 4 bases and 3 bases, there was a span of 16 bases. This CDR3 has 16 residues. The CDR3 is CASSRPGTLNNQPQHF. In nucleotides, the CDR3 is TGCGCCAGCAGCCGACCTGGGACACTGAACAATCAGCCCCAGCATTTT.